What follows are 7 T cell receptor beta chains derived from one specimen sequenced in a study of cytomegalovirus exposure and HLA in healthy donors. Vbeta (60) and Jbeta (13) primers were used in the PCR. Sequencing was performed with immunoSEQ multiplex PCR; in TCRdb, only in-frame clones are kept and a portion is missing. The sample lists under 150,000 clones, about two thirds occurring once. The sequenced material came from PBMCs. These receptors originate from an older woman in good health and CMV-seropositive.

The chain employs TRBV20-1 and TRBJ2-5; possibly TRBD1 for D (5 bases). The CDR3 consists of 11 residues. V was cut by 8 bases and J by 1 base, with 8 bases left in between. The germline CDR1 and CDR2 sequences are DFQATT and SNEGSKA (reference sequence). The CDR3 DNA is TGCAGTTCAGACAGCCAAGAGACCCAGTACTTC. It yields the protein CSSDSQETQYF.

The rearrangement joins TRBV6-5 to TRBJ1-2, with D unresolved. Germline V gene sequence: CDR1 MNHEY, CDR2 SVGAGI. V was cut by 1 base and J by 4 bases, with 10 bases left in between. The CDR3 consists of 14 residues. The DNA of the CDR3 is TGTGCCAGCAGTTACTGGGAGGGAACCTATGGCTACACCTTC. Residues: CASSYWEGTYGYTF.

This clone was detected a few times. The chain joins TRBV5-4 to TRBJ1-1; no reliable D call. Germline V CDR1 and CDR2: SGHNT, YYREEE (reference sequence). The CDR3 is made up of 15 amino acids. Trimming pared 4 bases from V and 4 bases from J, leaving 17 bases between. CDR3 residues: CASSPGGVRITEAFF. DNA of the CDR3: TGTGCCAGCAGCCCGGGAGGAGTTAGAATCACTGAAGCTTTCTTT.

The rearrangement links TRBV9 to TRBJ2-7; D may be TRBD1 (6 bases). From germline, CDR1 is SGDLS and CDR2 YYNGEE. This CDR3 contains 15 residues. Trimming pared 0 bases from V and 3 bases from J, leaving 13 bases between. The CDR3 coding sequence is TGTGCCAGCAGCGTAGAGGGACACGTAAACTACGAGCAGTACTTC. Its protein product is CASSVEGHVNYEQYF.

The V gene is TRBV7-9, the J gene TRBJ2-2, with D unclear. The CDR3 length is 11 residues. Germline CDR1 SEHNR, CDR2 FQNEAQ (reference sequence). Trimming cost V 4 bases and J 7 bases, with 4 bases left between them. Here the CDR3 DNA reads TGTGCCAGCAGCTCAATCGGGGAGCTGTTTTTT. It specifies CASSSIGELFF.

The CDR3 here is CSVAGQEGPYGYTF. In DNA form, the CDR3 reads TGCAGCGTTGCGGGACAGGAGGGCCCATATGGCTACACCTTC. The V gene is TRBV29-1, the J gene TRBJ1-2, with TRBD1 matching 8 bases. Germline V lookup: CDR1 SQVTM, CDR2 ANQGSEA. The V gene end was trimmed by 4 bases and the J gene end by 5 bases; junction bases not matched to a gene: 9. This CDR3 region has 14 residues.

The gene calls are TRBV7-2 and TRBJ2-1, with 8 bases that match TRBD1. The CDR3 runs to 15 residues. Trimming at V came to 5 bases and at J to 0 bases, leaving 3 bases not matched to a gene. CDR1 and CDR2 (germline): SGHTA, FQGNSA. This CDR3 is CASSRTGFSYNEQFF. CDR3 DNA sequence: TGTGCCAGCAGCCGGACAGGGTTCTCCTACAATGAGCAGTTCTTC.